The T cell receptor beta chain described here comes from a study of vaccination effects on CD4 cells after COVID-19. Here immunoSEQ multiplex PCR was the method, and the copy in TCRdb shows in-frame clones only, minus some. The sample has more than 20,000 clones, 77% seen once. Of note for this clone: Its antigen is not identified.

The length of the CDR3 is 13 residues. Trimming cost V 5 bases and J 7 bases; bases outside gene matches: 7. Germline CDR1 and CDR2: SGHTA and FQGTGA. Study-level points and caveats: Few convalescent patients were included, and no early post-infection timepoints were sampled. Convalescents showed post-vaccine spike-reactive clones that were mainly new vaccine-induced clones.

ViraFEST expansion of antigen-specific CD4+ T cells with viral peptide pools preceded sequencing. Isolation of CD4+ T cells took place after around 10 days of culture. The person had a PCR-confirmed SARS-CoV-2 infection during March to December 2020. The V and J genes are TRBV7-3 and TRBJ1-2; TRBD1 aligns across 7 bases. The sample was CD4+ T cells from PBMCs cultured with HCoV-NL63 spike peptides, taken before COVID-19 vaccination. The receptor was derived from a human donor who had a prior SARS-CoV-2 infection. The CDR3 sequence: CASSLGGLSGYTF. In DNA form, the CDR3 reads TGTGCCAGCAGCCTAGGGGGCTTGAGTGGCTACACCTTC. Full variable domain (missing parts from reference TRBV7-3 and TRBJ1-2): GAGVSQTPSNKVTEKGKYVELRCDPISGHTALYWYRQSLGQGPEFLIYFQGTGAADDSGLPNDRFFAVRPEGSVSTLKIQRTERGDSAVYLCASSLGGLSGYTFGSGTRLTVV.